In this sample, the clone carrying this TCR beta chain turned up many times. Its antigen is undetermined. This record belongs to a study of identical twins. Regarding the study as a whole: Whereas memory repertoires showed no such difference, abundant cord blood beta clonotypes carried fewer insertions.

Trimming stripped 5 bases from V and 5 bases from J, with 7 bases between. Germline V gene lookup returns CDR1 DFQATT and CDR2 SNEGSKA (reference sequence). This CDR3 region has 11 residues. TCRdb reanalysed the 5' RACE reads using MiXCR and keeps one entry per CDR3 protein. Among 650,000 to 750,000 distinct CDR3 sequences listed, roughly 20% were seen once. These data were also filed under a second study, of T cells expressing NK-cell markers. That paper states: In sorted CD3+CD56+NKG2C+, CD3+CD56+NKG2C- and CD3+CD56-NKG2C+ T cells, TCR beta repertoires were obtained. HCMV seropositivity characterized seven of the eight sequenced donors, and seronegativity one.

The sequencing input was PBMCs. This chain links TRBV20-1 with TRBJ2-1; D is uncertain. The receptor was derived from a young woman in good health. The DNA of the CDR3 is TGCAGTGCTCGGAAGAACAATGAGCAGTTCTTC. It is translated as CSARKNNEQFF.